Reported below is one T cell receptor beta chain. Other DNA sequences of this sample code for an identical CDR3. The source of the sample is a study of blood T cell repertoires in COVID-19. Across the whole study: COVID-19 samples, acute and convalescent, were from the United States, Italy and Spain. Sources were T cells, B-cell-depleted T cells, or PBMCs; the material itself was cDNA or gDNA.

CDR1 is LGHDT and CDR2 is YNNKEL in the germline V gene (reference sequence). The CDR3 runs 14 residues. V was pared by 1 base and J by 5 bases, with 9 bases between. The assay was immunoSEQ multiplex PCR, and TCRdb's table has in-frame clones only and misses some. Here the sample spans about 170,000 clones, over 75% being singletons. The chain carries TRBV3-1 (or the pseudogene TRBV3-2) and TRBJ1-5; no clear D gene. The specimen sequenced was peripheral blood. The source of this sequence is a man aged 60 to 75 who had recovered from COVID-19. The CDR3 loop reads CASSQGSGYQPQHF. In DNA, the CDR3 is TGTGCCAGCAGCCAAGGGTCCGGGTATCAGCCCCAGCATTTT.